This is a list of T cell receptor beta chains from one sample in a study of read filtering for tumor transcriptome and immune sequencing. TCRdb reprocessed the reads via MiXCR and lists one record per CDR3 protein. Here the sample spans 90,000 to 95,000 distinct CDR3 sequences, around a fifth being singletons. The sequenced material came from a population of CD138-negative cells sorted from bone marrow. All receptors derive from a donor over 35 with multiple myeloma. Each CDR3 is given without its conserved first and last residue.

j_gene	v_gene	CDR3aa
TRBJ1-1	TRBV12-5	ASGRSDREAF
TRBJ1-1	TRBV19	ASTKEQNTEAF
TRBJ1-5	TRBV4-1	ASSQVRDGGGQPQH
TRBJ1-2	TRBV10-2	ASSPVRGVDGYT
TRBJ2-7	TRBV6-1	ASSFRTWDEQY
TRBJ2-2	TRBV6-5	ASSYRVLAGNTGELF
TRBJ2-1	TRBV28	ASSSGTGGAYNEQF
-	TRBV7-9	ASSRAQAGANEQF
TRBJ1-1	TRBV19	ASSPYTTEGTEAF
TRBJ2-7	TRBV5-1	ASSFLGTGTYEQY
TRBJ2-1	TRBV6-5	ASSYSRVYNEQF
TRBJ2-3	TRBV12-3/TRBV12-4	ASSFSGLAGGGADTQY
TRBJ1-2	TRBV5-1	ASSFTDNYGYT
TRBJ1-2	TRBV20-1	SARMGGTNYGYT
TRBJ2-5	TRBV11-2	ASSRDRANLGETQY
TRBJ1-2	TRBV5-1	ASSLVPANYGYT
TRBJ2-5	TRBV2	ASSGSTTQETQY
TRBJ2-5	TRBV20-1	SAKLSHSTQY
TRBJ2-2	TRBV21-1	ASRLGQGTNTGELF
TRBJ2-7	TRBV20-1	SASPGTGAYEQY
TRBJ2-7	TRBV5-1	ASSLELFSSYEQY
TRBJ2-5	TRBV5-1	ASSLSTSQETQY
TRBJ2-5	TRBV7-9	ASGPRQGAGETQY
TRBJ2-5	TRBV2	ASKTSVLETQY
TRBJ2-3	TRBV12-3/TRBV12-4	ASTTGLPVQY
TRBJ2-1	TRBV11-2	ASSEGTHRVGEQF
TRBJ2-1	TRBV20-1	SASLAGGSNEQF
TRBJ2-3	TRBV7-2	ASSFFWGGGADTQY
TRBJ1-1	TRBV7-2	ASSPPGFGAF
TRBJ1-1	TRBV7-9	ASSSRPFDTEAF
TRBJ2-3	TRBV5-4	ASSSNTDTQY
TRBJ2-1	TRBV2	ASSELSSYNEQF
TRBJ1-2	TRBV19	ASSTEGAGNYGYT
TRBJ2-3	TRBV5-1	ASSDGSADTQY
TRBJ2-3	TRBV15	ATSRWAADTQY
TRBJ1-5	TRBV24-1	ATSDGGGGRTEPQH
TRBJ2-3	TRBV12-3/TRBV12-4	ASSFLARADTQY
TRBJ2-1	TRBV10-2	ASSLAGGGGNEQF
TRBJ1-2	TRBV5-1	ASSHTDYGYT
TRBJ2-7	TRBV11-2	ASSARISYEQY
TRBJ2-3	TRBV5-1	ASTSPPLAGGRTDTQY